This is a list of T cell receptor beta chains from one sample in a study of identical twins. Each CDR3 protein is one row after TCRdb ran MiXCR on the 5' RACE reads. The sample lists some 710,000 distinct CDR3 sequences, approximately 6.1% occurring once. Sequencing was performed on naive T cells sorted from blood. These TCRs come from a man younger than 35 in good health. CDR3s include the opening cysteine and the closing phenylalanine or tryptophan.

V: TRBV7-2
J: TRBJ2-7
CDR3: CASSPGTHSYEQYF

V: TRBV28
J: TRBJ2-6
CDR3: CAINSGANVLTF

V: TRBV20-1
J: TRBJ2-1
CDR3: CSARDPVGRPSYNEQFF

V: TRBV12-3/TRBV12-4
J: TRBJ1-2
CDR3: CASSPQDRDGYTF

V: TRBV4-3
J: TRBJ2-2
CDR3: CASSQVIAGGPAGELFF

V: TRBV9
J: TRBJ2-1
CDR3: CASSAGLSNEQFF

V: TRBV7-9
J: TRBJ1-2
CDR3: CASSLANRDKNYGYTF

V: TRBV15
J: TRBJ2-1
CDR3: CATSRVEGLNEQFF

V: TRBV20-1
J: TRBJ1-6
CDR3: CSARDWGIRNSPLHF

V: TRBV5-1
J: TRBJ2-5
CDR3: CASSLPTGQGAAETQYF

V: TRBV7-8
J: TRBJ2-3
CDR3: CASSFYRLAGDPSTDTQYF

V: TRBV7-9
J: TRBJ2-1
CDR3: CASSLVGAQYNEQFF

V: TRBV7-9
J: TRBJ2-7
CDR3: CASSLGTGTVEQYF

V: TRBV30
J: TRBJ1-1
CDR3: CAWSRGTEAFF

V: TRBV5-6
J: TRBJ1-2
CDR3: CASSLAGDGGYTF

V: TRBV29-1
J: TRBJ2-3
CDR3: CSGQGRFTDTQYF

V: TRBV20-1
J: TRBJ2-7
CDR3: CSARPRDRAYEQYF

V: TRBV5-6
J: TRBJ2-3
CDR3: CASSYSGRQTDTQYF

V: TRBV18
J: TRBJ1-6
CDR3: CASSPREGSNSPLHF

V: TRBV20-1
J: TRBJ2-1
CDR3: CSARDLAETYNEQFF

V: TRBV10-3
J: TRBJ2-7
CDR3: CAISRTSGSYEQYF

V: TRBV29-1
J: TRBJ2-1
CDR3: CSVAASGSGNEQFF

V: TRBV27
J: TRBJ1-6
CDR3: CASRGTANNSPLHF

V: TRBV12-3/TRBV12-4
J: TRBJ2-1
CDR3: CASYSGDEQFF

V: TRBV4-1
J: TRBJ2-1
CDR3: CASSQEVWLAANEQFF

V: TRBV12-3/TRBV12-4
J: TRBJ2-1
CDR3: CASSSPGLASFF

V: TRBV6-5
J: TRBJ2-1
CDR3: CASSYGLAGGSEQFF

V: TRBV3-1
J: TRBJ2-1
CDR3: CASSQDPNEQFF